This TCR beta chain was found in a study of vaccination effects on CD4 cells after COVID-19. The trim removed 6 bases at V and 7 bases at J, leaving 10 bases unmatched. The CDR3 has 13 residues. Germline loops: CDR1 SQVTM, CDR2 ANQGSEA. This clone was picked up a small number of times. Antigen unknown. The assay was immunoSEQ multiplex PCR, and TCRdb's table has in-frame clones only and misses some. The sample contains tens of thousands of clones, approximately 70% of which appear only once. Viral peptide pools were used in the ViraFEST assay to expand antigen-specific CD4+ T cells, and sequencing came afterward. Isolation of CD4+ T cells took place after ten to eleven days of culture. Neither prior SARS-CoV-2 infection nor positive nucleocapsid antibodies were present in the vaccine recipients.

The rearrangement links TRBV29-1 to TRBJ1-2; TRBD1 agrees at 8 bases. The TCR comes from a human donor who received a COVID-19 vaccine. Source: CD4+ T cells from PBMCs cultured with SARS-CoV-2 spike peptides, taken before COVID-19 vaccination. The CDR3 loop is CSVADRAVGGYTF. CDR3 bases: TGCAGCGTCGCGGACAGGGCTGTAGGTGGCTACACCTTC.